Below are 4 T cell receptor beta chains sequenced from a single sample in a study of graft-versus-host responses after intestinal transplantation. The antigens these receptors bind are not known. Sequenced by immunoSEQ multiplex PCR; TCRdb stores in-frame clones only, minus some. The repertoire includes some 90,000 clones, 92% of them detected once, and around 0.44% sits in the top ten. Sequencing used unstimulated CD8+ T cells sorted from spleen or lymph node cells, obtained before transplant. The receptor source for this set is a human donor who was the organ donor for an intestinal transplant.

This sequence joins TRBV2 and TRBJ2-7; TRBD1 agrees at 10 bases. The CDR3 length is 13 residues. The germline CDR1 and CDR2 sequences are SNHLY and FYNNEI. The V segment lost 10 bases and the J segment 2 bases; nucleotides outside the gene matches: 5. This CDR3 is CATRTGGTYEQYF. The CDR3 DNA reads TGTGCCACCCGGACAGGGGGTACCTACGAGCAGTACTTC.

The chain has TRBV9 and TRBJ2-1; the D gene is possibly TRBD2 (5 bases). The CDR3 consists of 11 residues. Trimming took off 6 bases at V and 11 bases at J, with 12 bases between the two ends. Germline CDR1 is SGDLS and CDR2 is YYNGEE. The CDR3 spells CASKGAGKQFF. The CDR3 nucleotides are TGTGCCAGCAAGGGTGCCGGGAAGCAGTTCTTC.

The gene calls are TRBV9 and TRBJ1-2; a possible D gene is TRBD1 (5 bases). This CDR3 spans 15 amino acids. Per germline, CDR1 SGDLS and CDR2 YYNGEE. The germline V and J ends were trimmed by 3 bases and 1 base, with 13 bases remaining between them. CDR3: CASSGSRDFNYGYTF. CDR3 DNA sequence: TGTGCCAGCAGCGGCTCCCGGGACTTTAACTATGGCTACACCTTC.

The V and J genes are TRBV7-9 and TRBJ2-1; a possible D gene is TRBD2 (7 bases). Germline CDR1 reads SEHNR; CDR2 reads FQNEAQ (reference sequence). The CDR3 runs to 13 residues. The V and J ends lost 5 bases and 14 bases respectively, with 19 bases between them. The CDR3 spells CASSQGPSGEKFF. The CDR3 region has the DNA TGTGCCAGCAGCCAGGGGCCCAGCGGGGAGAAGTTCTTC.